What follows are 5 T cell receptor beta chains derived from one specimen sequenced in a study of response to subunit inactivated influenza vaccine. MiXCR, applied by TCRdb to the RT-PCR reads, yields one record per CDR3 protein. The sample contains more than 400,000 distinct CDR3 sequences, approximately 7.7% of which appear only once. Material: PBMCs from blood, obtained 23 months after vaccination. The receptor set was obtained from a man aged 50-75 years who received an inactivated influenza vaccine.

This clonotype was detected ten times or more. The V and J genes are TRBV27 and TRBJ1-5; D not resolved. V was shortened by 3 bases and J by 5 bases, with 8 bases between the two germline ends. This CDR3 has 13 residues. Germline V gene sequence: CDR1 MNHEY, CDR2 SMNVEV (reference sequence). DNA for the CDR3: TGTGCCAGCAGTTTGCACTCTGATCAGCCCCAGCATTTT. Protein: CASSLHSDQPQHF.

This clonotype was seen a handful of times. The V call is TRBV20-1, the J call TRBJ1-2; D gene uncertain. V lost 0 bases and J lost 4, with 12 bases in between. CDR1 is DFQATT and CDR2 is SNEGSKA in the germline V gene (reference sequence). There are 14 residues in the CDR3. This CDR3 reads CSARESGGGYGYTF. CDR3 in DNA: TGCAGTGCTAGAGAATCAGGCGGTGGCTATGGCTACACCTTC.

This sequence joins TRBV24-1 and TRBJ2-1, with a possible D match to TRBD1 (6 bases). With 5 bases removed from V and 6 bases from J, the gap between germline ends came to 16 bases. This CDR3 contains 15 residues. The V gene's germline CDR1 is KGHDR and CDR2 SFDVKD. The DNA of the CDR3 is TGTGCCACCAGTGGCCGGGACAACCCATCCAATGAGCAGTTCTTC. Residues: CATSGRDNPSNEQFF.

This clonotype was counted only a few times. J is TRBJ2-3 and V is TRBV7-8; TRBD2 might be the D (6 bases). CDR3 length: 13 residues. Trimming shortened V by 2 bases and J by 10 bases, and 13 bases separated the two germline ends. Germline V gene sequence: CDR1 SGHVS, CDR2 FQNEAQ. The CDR3 nucleotides read TGTGCCAGCAGCTTACATTCGGAGGGACCGCAGTATTTT. This gives the protein CASSLHSEGPQYF.

Only a few counts were recorded for this clonotype. This chain links TRBV7-2 with TRBJ2-3; D unclear. V shed 3 bases and J shed 0 bases, with 4 bases lying between them. The CDR3 spans 13 residues. Germline V gene lookup returns CDR1 SGHTA and CDR2 FQGNSA. The CDR3, as DNA: TGTGCCAGCAGCTTCATTAGCACAGATACGCAGTATTTT. It codes for CASSFISTDTQYF.